The 4 T cell receptor beta chains below were found in one sample sequenced in a study of cytomegalovirus exposure and HLA in healthy donors. Amplification used 60 Vbeta primers and 13 Jbeta primers. Assay used: immunoSEQ multiplex PCR; TCRdb lists only in-frame clones, some missing. The data contain 70,000 to 85,000 clones, roughly 65% of them singletons. The specimen was PBMCs. These receptor sequences come from a male donor in good health and CMV-seropositive.

Only a few counts were recorded for this clone. V and J are TRBV2 and TRBJ2-2, with D possibly matching TRBD1 (7 bases). Trimming stripped 6 bases from V and 4 bases from J, with 9 bases between. This CDR3 has 13 residues. Per the germline V gene, CDR1 is SNHLY and CDR2 is FYNNEI. As DNA, the CDR3 is TGTGCCAGCAGCCAGGGGGGCACCGGGGAGCTGTTTTTT. It translates to CASSQGGTGELFF.

This clone was seen a few times. V and J are TRBV9 and TRBJ2-3; tentatively, D is TRBD2 (6 bases). CDR1 is SGDLS, CDR2 YYNGEE, per germline. The CDR3 spans 14 residues. V was trimmed by 2 bases and J by 1 base, leaving 8 bases between them. The CDR3 protein is CASSVGSRTDTQYF. Here the CDR3 DNA reads TGTGCCAGCAGCGTCGGGAGCCGCACAGATACGCAGTATTTT.

The chain has TRBV27 and TRBJ2-1; 11 bases align to TRBD2. V lost 5 bases, J lost 7 bases, and 7 bases stayed unmatched. CDR3 size: 15 residues. Looked up from germline, CDR1 is MNHEY and CDR2 is SMNVEV (reference sequence). The CDR3 region has the DNA TGTGCCAGCAGTGTAACTAGCGGGAGTACAAATGAGCAGTTCTTC. Amino acids: CASSVTSGSTNEQFF.

By sample fraction, this clone is medium-sized. The chain uses TRBV5-1 and TRBJ2-2, with a possible D match to TRBD2 (7 bases). V lost 4 bases and J 3 bases, leaving 13 bases between the germline ends. CDR1 and CDR2 from the germline V gene are SGHRS and YFSETQ. The CDR3 extends over 15 amino acids. The CDR3 DNA reads TGCGCCAGCAGCACTGGGGGGGCGGACACCGGGGAGCTGTTTTTT. Encoded protein: CASSTGGADTGELFF.